Below are 20 T cell receptor beta chains sequenced from a single sample in a study of cytomegalovirus exposure and HLA in healthy donors. A multiplex PCR was run with 60 Vbeta primers and 13 Jbeta primers. Assay used: immunoSEQ multiplex PCR; TCRdb lists only in-frame clones, some missing. The profile covers 170,000 or so clones, with 80% appearing a single time and 1% taken by the ten largest. The material sequenced was PBMCs. These receptors came from a woman aged 45-65 years in good health and CMV-seropositive.

J is TRBJ1-6 and V is TRBV14; a weak D match, TRBD1 (5 bases). The CDR3 extends over 14 amino acids. Germline CDR1 reads SGHDN; CDR2 reads FVKESK. Deletions cut 1 base from V and 9 bases from J, with 10 bases between. CDR3 sequence: CASSQGTRVSPLHF. In nucleotides, the CDR3 is TGTGCCAGCAGCCAAGGTACCAGGGTTTCACCCCTCCACTTT.

To note about this clone: One junction end does not reproduce the germline sequence, and a read error may be involved. This chain joins TRBV16 and TRBJ2-5, with 8 nucleotides matching TRBD1. This CDR3 region has 15 residues. Per the germline V gene, CDR1 is KGHSY and CDR2 is FQNENV. The CDR3 region has the DNA TGTGCCAGCAGCCAAAGACCCAGGGGGCAAGGGACCCAGTACTTC. Translated: CASSQRPRGQGTQYF. Full variable domain (remainder filled in from reference TRBV16 and TRBJ2-5): GEEVAQTPKHLVRGEGQKAKLYCAPIKGHSYVFWYQQVLKNEFKFLISFQNENVFDETGMPKERFSAKCLPNSPCSLEIQATKLEDSAVYFCASSQRPRGQGTQYFGPGTRLLVL.

This clone was seen only a few times. This chain joins TRBV5-6 and TRBJ2-2; TRBD2 might be the D (5 bases). CDR3 length equals 14 residues. The germline V and J ends were trimmed by 2 bases and 5 bases, with 10 bases remaining between them. Germline CDR1 reads SGHDT; CDR2 reads YYEEEE. The CDR3 bases are TGTGCCAGCAGCTTAGGTACGGGAACCGGGGAGCTGTTTTTT. It specifies CASSLGTGTGELFF.

About this clone: Other nucleotide sequences from this sample produce the same CDR3. The chain uses TRBV4-2 and TRBJ2-4; 10 bases align to TRBD2. Looked up from germline, CDR1 is LGHNA and CDR2 is YNFKEQ. The CDR3 totals 16 residues. With 0 bases clipped from V and 6 bases from J, the junction kept 5 bases outside the gene matches. CDR3 coding DNA: TGTGCCAGCAGCCAAGACCAAACTAGCGGGACAAACATTCAGTACTTC. Its protein product is CASSQDQTSGTNIQYF.

The J gene is TRBJ1-3, the V gene TRBV6-1, with 7 positions matching TRBD1. The germline CDR1 and CDR2 sequences are MNHNS and SASEGT. This CDR3 is built from 15 residues. Trimming took 6 bases from V and 2 from J; bases not matched to a gene: 7. The CDR3 bases are TGTGCCAGCAGAGTAGACAGGGCAACTGGAAACACCATATATTTT. This gives the protein CASRVDRATGNTIYF.

J is TRBJ2-5 and V is TRBV9; TRBD1 matches at 9 bases. The J call may not be correct, given that the DNA end is closer to TRBJ2-7. Per germline, CDR1 SGDLS and CDR2 YYNGEE. The CDR3 is 14 residues long. The CDR3: CASSLQGASYEQYF. DNA of the CDR3: TGTGCCAGCAGTTTACAGGGGGCGTCCTACGAGCAGTACTTC.

This chain joins TRBV7-8 and TRBJ1-6; D may be TRBD1 (5 bases). Germline V gene sequence: CDR1 SGHVS, CDR2 FQNEAQ. There are 16 residues in the CDR3. With 4 bases removed from V and 8 bases from J, the gap between germline ends came to 18 bases. The CDR3 coding sequence is TGTGCCAGCAGCTCCCGGGGGGGGGTGAATGATTCACCCCTCCACTTT. It codes for CASSSRGGVNDSPLHF.

The chain joins TRBV7-9 to TRBJ2-1; 11 bases match TRBD1. CDR1 is SEHNR, CDR2 FQNEAQ, per germline (reference sequence). The CDR3 is 16 residues long. This CDR3 is CSGSSIGDRGINEQFF. The CDR3, as DNA: TGTTCCGGCAGCTCAATAGGGGACAGGGGGATTAATGAGCAGTTCTTC.

V usage is TRBV27 and J usage is TRBJ2-2; no clear D. V lost 5 bases and J lost 4, with 11 bases in between. The CDR3 runs to 14 residues. Germline V gene lookup returns CDR1 MNHEY and CDR2 SMNVEV (reference sequence). For the CDR3, the DNA is TGTGCCAGCAGTGCCTTCCGGTTCACCGGGGAGCTGTTTTTT. Residues: CASSAFRFTGELFF.

The gene calls are TRBV15 and TRBJ2-7; 7 bases fit TRBD2. Trimming removed 0 bases from V and 0 bases from J; junction bases left unmatched: 2. CDR3 length: 15 residues. Germline CDR1 LNHNV, CDR2 YYDKDF (reference sequence). CDR3 bases: TGTGCCACCAGCAGAGAAGCGGGGACCTCCTACGAGCAGTACTTC. Its protein is CATSREAGTSYEQYF.

This clone was detected only a few times. The chain links TRBV9 to TRBJ1-1; D remains ambiguous. Per the germline V gene, CDR1 is SGDLS and CDR2 is YYNGEE. V was clipped by 0 bases and J by 0 bases, with 6 bases between them. The CDR3 contains 14 residues. CDR3 loop: CASSVAGVNTEAFF. As DNA, the CDR3 is TGTGCCAGCAGCGTAGCCGGGGTGAACACTGAAGCTTTCTTT.

This clone was detected only once. The rearrangement joins TRBV4-3 to TRBJ1-1; D is undetermined. Trimming pared 0 bases from V and 0 bases from J, leaving 8 bases between. The CDR3 loop spans 15 amino acids. CDR1 and CDR2 from the germline V gene are LGHNA and YSLEER. CDR3 nucleotide sequence: TGCGCCAGCAGCCAAGACTACGGTTTGAACACTGAAGCTTTCTTT. Its protein product is CASSQDYGLNTEAFF.

This clone has just a few counts. This sequence joins TRBV28 and TRBJ1-1; D is unresolved. The CDR3 is 14 residues long. Deletions cut 3 bases from V and 1 base from J, with 9 bases between. CDR1 and CDR2 from the germline V gene are MDHEN and SYDVKM. CDR3 amino acids: CASSLHSPNTEAFF. The CDR3 nucleotides read TGTGCCAGCAGTTTGCACAGCCCGAACACTGAAGCTTTCTTT.

The rearrangement joins TRBV28 to TRBJ1-1; perhaps TRBD1 as D (5 bases). The CDR3 runs 15 residues. The germline gives CDR1 MDHEN, CDR2 SYDVKM. Trimming pared 5 bases from V and 3 bases from J, leaving 16 bases between. The CDR3 loop reads CASSQAGGVYTEAFF. In DNA form, the CDR3 reads TGTGCCAGCAGTCAGGCGGGGGGTGTTTACACTGAAGCTTTCTTT.

This clone came up once. The chain uses TRBV7-9 and TRBJ2-1; TRBD2 aligns across 10 bases. Germline loops: CDR1 SEHNR, CDR2 FQNEAQ (reference sequence). This CDR3 has 14 residues. V trimming: 5 bases; J trimming: 6 bases; junction bases outside the gene matches: 4. CDR3 bases: TGTGCCAGCAGCCCCCCTAGCGGGAGCAATGAGCAGTTCTTC. Translating gives CASSPPSGSNEQFF.

As to this clone: One end of the junction does not line up with germline, which may come from a read error. J is TRBJ1-1 and V is TRBV7-9; unclear D gene. Germline values: CDR1 SEHNR, CDR2 FQNEAQ (reference sequence). This CDR3 comprises 12 residues. The CDR3, as DNA: TGTTCCAGCAGTCCAGGCCACACTGAAGCTTTCTTT. It encodes CSSSPGHTEAFF.

The chain uses TRBV28 and TRBJ2-1; 8 bases fit TRBD2. The V gene end was trimmed by 7 bases and the J gene end by 8 bases; junction bases not matched to a gene: 13. The CDR3 runs to 15 residues. Germline V CDR1 and CDR2: MDHEN, SYDVKM. Here the CDR3 reads CASNPAGTRFHEQFF. DNA for the CDR3: TGTGCCAGCAACCCGGCTGGGACTAGGTTCCATGAGCAGTTCTTC.

This chain connects TRBV10-3 to TRBJ2-1; D not certain. The CDR3 runs to 15 residues. Germline V CDR1 and CDR2: ENHRY, SYGVKD. The V gene lost 10 bases and the J gene lost 6 bases, with 22 bases spanning the gap. The CDR3 spells CATEPETSNSNEQFF. The CDR3 coding sequence is TGTGCCACCGAACCCGAGACTTCGAATAGCAATGAGCAGTTCTTC.

This chain links TRBV6-1 with TRBJ2-7, with D perhaps TRBD1 (5 bases). Deletions cut 11 bases from V and 3 bases from J, with 11 bases between. This CDR3 region has 11 residues. CDR1 and CDR2 (germline): MNHNS, SASEGT. The CDR3 bases are TGTGCCGCCTGGGGCAGCTACGAGCAGTACTTC. Translated, it gives CAAWGSYEQYF.

The rearrangement joins TRBV7-9 to TRBJ1-2; D gene ambiguous. CDR1 and CDR2 from the germline V gene are SEHNR and FQNEAQ (reference sequence). The V and J ends lost 4 bases and 3 bases respectively, with 12 bases between them. This CDR3 comprises 14 residues. The CDR3 here is CASSYGREDYGYTF. The CDR3 nucleotides read TGTGCCAGCAGCTATGGACGGGAGGACTATGGCTACACCTTC.